This T cell receptor (beta chain) was retrieved from a study of CD8 T cells in Susac syndrome. Broader study findings: As acknowledged by the study, its TCR sequencing and HLA analysis included a relatively small number of individuals.

Those who served as multiple sclerosis controls were treatment-naive patients with stable or active relapsing-remitting disease. Negative isolation was used for CD8+ and CD4+ T cells, and FACS enrichment was applied to TEMRA cells. Regarding this clonotype: Its target is not known.

Germline V CDR1 and CDR2: SGHRS, YFSETQ. This CDR3 spans 13 amino acids. J lost 10 bases, V lost 3 bases, and 6 bases had no gene match. The RNA, roughly 0.45 to 1 ug, was put through reverse transcription using random hexamers. With immunoSEQ multiplex PCR, TCR beta CDR3 was amplified across 54 Vbeta and 13 Jbeta. TCRdb passed the immunoSEQ multiplex PCR reads through MiXCR, listing each CDR3 protein once. The repertoire includes about 300,000 distinct CDR3 sequences, about 88% of them detected once, and roughly 0.17% sits in the top ten. The material sequenced was CD8+ T cells from PBMCs. This sequence was found in a human donor with multiple sclerosis. The chain carries TRBV5-1 and TRBJ2-1, with 8 positions matching TRBD1. The CDR3 region has the DNA TGCGCCAGCAGCTGGGGGACAGGAGCCGAGCAGTTCTTC. It encodes CASSWGTGAEQFF. Full variable domain (rest looked up from reference TRBV5-1 and TRBJ2-1): KAGVTQTPRYLIKTRGQQVTLSCSPISGHRSVSWYQQTPGQGLQFLFEYFSETQRNKGNFPGRFSGRQFSNSRSEMNVSTLELGDSALYLCASSWGTGAEQFFGPGTRLTVL.